This T cell receptor (beta chain) was obtained from a study of cytomegalovirus exposure and HLA in healthy donors. The PCR used 60 Vbeta and 13 Jbeta primers. Profiling relied on immunoSEQ multiplex PCR, and the TCRdb table lists in-frame clones only, not all of them. The repertoire consists of about 130,000 clones, with roughly 83% occurring once and the leading ten covering over 1.5%. This CDR3 has 13 residues. The V gene end was trimmed by 6 bases and the J gene end by 4 bases; junction bases not matched to a gene: 4. Germline lookup yields CDR1 MNHNS and CDR2 SASEGT. Sequencing input: PBMCs. The sequence derives from a man aged 40-55 years in good health and CMV-seronegative. The chain couples TRBV6-1 to TRBJ2-3, with 7 bases fitting TRBD1. CDR3 amino acids: CASRRTGSDTQYF. The DNA for the CDR3 is TGTGCCAGCAGGAGGACAGGCTCAGATACGCAGTATTTT.